This entry features one T cell receptor (beta chain) sequence. This record belongs to a study of blood T cell repertoires in COVID-19. Study at large: Both acute and convalescent COVID-19 samples were obtained from the United States, Italy and Spain. The cDNA or gDNA used as material had been derived from T cells, B-cell-depleted T cells, or PBMCs.

CDR3 length equals 12 residues. V dropped 7 bases and J dropped 2 bases, with 9 bases sitting between them. Germline V gives CDR1 SNHLY, CDR2 FYNNEI. How the authors handled the data: Cell counts per sample came from amplifying reference gene primers. Sequencing was performed with immunoSEQ multiplex PCR; in TCRdb, only in-frame clones are kept and a portion is missing. Clone size and the V and J calls come from that table; the DNA yielded D and trimming. The sample consists of approximately 220,000 clones, less than 90% of them appearing once. V and J are TRBV2 and TRBJ2-7; TRBD2 might be the D (6 bases). The sample was peripheral blood. The clonotype comes from a woman aged 55-69 years who had recovered from COVID-19. In DNA form, the CDR3 reads TGTGCCAGCAAGGAGGGCCCCTACGAGCAGTACTTC. This translates into CASKEGPYEQYF.